Below are 28 T cell receptor beta chains sequenced from a single sample in a study of T-cell memory formation after mild COVID-19. MiXCR, applied by TCRdb to the 5' RACE reads, yields one record per CDR3 protein. This sample carries about 270,000 distinct CDR3 sequences, around 15% of them seen once, and the ten largest clones take about 23%. Sequencing was done on a sample of PBMCs or a T cell subset sorted from them (not recorded which). Receptor source: a man younger than 35 who had mild COVID-19 (a few samples of this study predate the infection). Cell type and time point are not known.

The chain combines TRBV4-2 with TRBJ1-2; tentative D call: TRBD1 (6 bases). The germline gives CDR1 LGHNA, CDR2 YNFKEQ. The CDR3 runs 15 residues. Trimming shortened V by 0 bases and J by 4 bases, and 12 bases separated the two germline ends. The CDR3 region is CASSQEGQRIYGYTF. The CDR3 DNA follows: TGTGCCAGCAGCCAAGAAGGACAGAGAATCTATGGCTACACCTTC.

This clonotype was seen more than once but under ten times. V usage is TRBV24-1 and J usage is TRBJ1-2; TRBD1 aligns across 7 bases. The J segment lost 3 bases and the V segment lost 2 bases, leaving 2 bases of the junction unmatched. The CDR3 consists of 14 residues. In germline, CDR1 is KGHDR, CDR2 SFDVKD. CDR3 DNA: TGTGCCACCAGTGATTCGACAGGGTACTATGGCTACACCTTC. As protein: CATSDSTGYYGYTF.

The rearrangement links TRBV12-3 or TRBV12-4 to TRBJ2-7, with D unresolved. The V end lost 3 bases, the J end lost 1 base, and 7 bases lay between the germline ends. The CDR3 runs to 13 residues. Here the CDR3 reads CASSFQASYEQYF. For the CDR3, the DNA is TGTGCCAGCAGTTTTCAAGCTTCCTACGAGCAGTACTTC.

This clonotype has just one count. The rearrangement links TRBV20-1 to TRBJ1-2; D is unresolved. This CDR3 has 12 amino acids. V lost 6 bases and J lost 3, with 11 bases in between. CDR1 and CDR2 (germline): DFQATT, SNEGSKA (reference sequence). CDR3 in amino acids: CSAVGSYYGYTF. The CDR3 DNA sequence: TGCAGTGCCGTTGGGTCTTACTATGGCTACACCTTC.

This clonotype has a handful of counts. The chain combines TRBV10-3 with TRBJ2-5, with 8 bases lining up with TRBD1. Germline loops: CDR1 ENHRY, CDR2 SYGVKD. The CDR3 has 13 amino acids. The junction had 6 bases not matched to a gene; V was cut back by 10 bases and J by 2 bases. CDR3 nucleotide sequence: TGTGCCACCCAAACAGGGGGGCAAGAGACCCAGTACTTC. Residues: CATQTGGQETQYF.

Comments on this clonotype: One junction end disagrees with the germline gene, perhaps due to a read error. The V and J genes are TRBV19 and TRBJ2-2; TRBD1 matches at 10 bases. The CDR3 has 15 residues. CDR1 LNHDA and CDR2 SQIVND come from the germline V gene (reference sequence). This CDR3 reads CGSSGQGVNTGELFF. Written as DNA, the CDR3 is TGTGGCAGTAGTGGACAGGGGGTTAACACCGGGGAGCTGTTTTTT.

This chain links TRBV6-2 or TRBV6-3 with TRBJ2-3; D is ambiguous. The CDR3 spans 15 residues. Per the germline V gene, CDR1 is MNHEY and CDR2 is SVGEGT. Between the trimmed V and J ends, which lost 7 bases and 2 bases, there was a span of 16 bases. The CDR3 reads CASTLGSLSTDTQYF. The CDR3 DNA reads as TGTGCCAGCACCCTGGGCAGTCTTTCCACAGATACGCAGTATTTT.

This clonotype turned up a few times. V is TRBV7-2 and J is TRBJ2-2; D ambiguous. Trimming pared 6 bases from V and 5 bases from J, leaving 10 bases between. The CDR3 loop spans 13 amino acids. From germline, CDR1 is SGHTA and CDR2 FQGNSA. In nucleotides, the CDR3 is TGTGCCAGCAGTCCCTCGTGGACCGGGGAGCTGTTTTTT. Translated, it gives CASSPSWTGELFF.

The table lists this clonotype with many counts. The V call is TRBV6-5, the J call TRBJ1-1; D may be TRBD1 (5 bases). This CDR3 is 13 amino acids long. Germline-derived CDR1 and CDR2 are MNHEY and SVGAGI. V was pared by 6 bases and J by 8 bases, with 16 bases between. Here the CDR3 reads CASSWGERGEAFF. For the CDR3, the DNA is TGTGCCAGCAGCTGGGGTGAACGGGGGGAAGCTTTCTTT.

This rearrangement joins TRBV3-1 to TRBJ1-5; 7 positions match TRBD1. This CDR3 has 14 residues. Per germline, CDR1 LGHDT and CDR2 YNNKEL (reference sequence). The trim removed 1 base at V and 7 bases at J, leaving 4 bases unmatched. The chain's CDR3 is CASSQATGEQPQHF. Here the CDR3 DNA reads TGTGCCAGCAGCCAAGCAACAGGGGAACAGCCCCAGCATTTT.

This clonotype was recorded only once. A much larger clone is a single base away; this may be a read error. This rearrangement joins TRBV3-1 to TRBJ1-2; maybe TRBD1 (6 bases). CDR1 is LGHDT and CDR2 is YNNKEL in the germline V gene (reference sequence). CDR3 length: 13 amino acids. V dropped 3 bases and J dropped 4 bases, with 9 bases sitting between them. CDR3 sequence: CASSHGQIYGYTF. DNA for the CDR3: TGTGCCAGCAGCCACGGACAGATCTATGGCTACACCTTC.

This clonotype was seen more than once but under ten times. The chain employs TRBV4-1 and TRBJ2-6; no reliable D call. Trimming took 2 bases from V and 0 from J, leaving 5 bases between them. This CDR3 is built from 15 residues. The germline V gene encodes CDR1 MGHRA and CDR2 YSYEKL. The CDR3 sequence: CASSQLLSGANVLTF. The CDR3 nucleotides are TGCGCCAGCAGCCAACTACTCTCTGGGGCCAACGTCCTGACTTTC.

A few counts support this clonotype. V and J are TRBV6-2 or TRBV6-3 and TRBJ1-5, with TRBD1 identical over 7 bases. The CDR3 is 15 residues long. CDR1 MNHEY and CDR2 SVGEGT come from the germline V gene. V lost 7 bases and J lost 4; bases outside the gene matches: 10. DNA of the CDR3: TGTGCCAGCACCAACATCGGACAGGCTAATCAGCCCCAGCATTTT. It yields the protein CASTNIGQANQPQHF.

This clonotype has only a few counts. This chain joins TRBV4-2 and TRBJ2-5; tentatively, D is TRBD1 (6 bases). CDR3 length: 14 amino acids. With 1 base removed from V and 5 bases from J, the gap between germline ends came to 11 bases. Germline V lookup: CDR1 LGHNA, CDR2 YNFKEQ. The CDR3 bases are TGTGCCAGCAGCCAAGGCCAGGGGACGGAGACCCAGTACTTC. It specifies CASSQGQGTETQYF.

This clonotype came up a few times. The chain recombines TRBV5-1 with TRBJ2-3; weak D call: TRBD2 (5 bases). V was pared by 5 bases and J by 4 bases, with 17 bases between. This CDR3 is built from 15 residues. Germline V lookup: CDR1 SGHRS, CDR2 YFSETQ. The CDR3 here is CASSGEPRSPDTQYF. In nucleotides, the CDR3 is TGCGCCAGCAGTGGGGAGCCCAGGTCCCCAGATACGCAGTATTTT.

This clonotype has more than one count but fewer than ten. This chain uses TRBV24-1 with TRBJ2-3; TRBD1 or TRBD2 may be the D gene (6 bases each). The V end was cut by 10 bases, the J end by 2 bases, with 18 bases between. CDR1 and CDR2 from the germline V gene are KGHDR and SFDVKD. The CDR3 runs 15 residues. The CDR3 DNA is TGTGCCACATCGGACCCCGGGGGCCCCACAGATACGCAGTATTTT. Encoded protein: CATSDPGGPTDTQYF.

This chain joins TRBV7-2 and TRBJ1-6, with 7 bases aligning to TRBD1. CDR1 is SGHTA and CDR2 is FQGNSA in the germline V gene. The CDR3 is made up of 14 amino acids. With V trimmed by 7 bases and J by 7 bases, 7 bases remained unmatched. This CDR3 reads CASTQGDRNSPLHF. CDR3 DNA sequence: TGTGCCAGCACCCAAGGGGACAGAAATTCACCCCTCCACTTT.

This clonotype was counted only a few times. V gene TRBV7-9 combines with J gene TRBJ1-1; D perhaps matches TRBD1 (5 bases). CDR3 length equals 14 residues. In germline, CDR1 is SEHNR, CDR2 FQNEAQ (reference sequence). V was clipped by 3 bases and J by 0 bases, with 8 bases between them. DNA for the CDR3: TGTGCCAGCAGCTTTGAAGGGGTGAACACTGAAGCTTTCTTT. Translating gives CASSFEGVNTEAFF.

CDR3 sequence (DNA): TGTGCCGGGAGGGGACAGATCACAGATACGCAGTATTTT. The encoded protein is CAGRGQITDTQYF. The chain recombines TRBV6-2 or TRBV6-3 with TRBJ2-3, with D possibly being TRBD1 or TRBD2 (7 bases each). The length of the CDR3 is 13 residues. From germline, CDR1 is MNHEY and CDR2 SVGEGT. V lost 11 bases to trimming and J lost 2 bases, with 14 bases between them.

The rearrangement links TRBV7-2 to TRBJ2-3, with D perhaps TRBD1 (6 bases). V was pared by 8 bases and J by 5 bases, with 14 bases between. The V gene's germline CDR1 is SGHTA and CDR2 FQGNSA. There are 13 residues in the CDR3. The CDR3 reads CASHPAGVDTQYF. The CDR3 bases are TGTGCCAGCCATCCAGCAGGGGTAGATACGCAGTATTTT.

This clonotype was counted a few times. V usage is TRBV20-1 and J usage is TRBJ2-3, with 8 bases identical to TRBD2. Germline assignment: CDR1 DFQATT and CDR2 SNEGSKA (reference sequence). The junction had 5 bases not matched to a gene; V was cut back by 3 bases and J by 3 bases. This CDR3 is 14 amino acids long. CDR3 DNA sequence: TGCAGTGCTAGTATAGGACTAGCAACAGATACGCAGTATTTT. Translated, it gives CSASIGLATDTQYF.

In this sample, this clonotype turned up a few times. In nucleotides, the CDR3 is TGTGCCAGCAGTTTAGGGGCTCGACAGCTTGCCTCTGGAAACACCATATATTTT. Protein: CASSLGARQLASGNTIYF. The rearrangement uses TRBV12-3 or TRBV12-4 and TRBJ1-3; possible D gene TRBD1, 5 bases. Trimming took 1 base from V and 0 from J, leaving 16 bases between them. This CDR3 is 18 amino acids long.

This clonotype was counted at least ten times. The chain combines TRBV4-3 with TRBJ1-2; no clear D gene. V gave up 0 bases and J gave up 8 bases, with 13 bases separating them. The CDR3 has 14 residues. Germline-derived CDR1 and CDR2 are LGHNA and YSLEER. This CDR3 is CASSQDAQERGYTF. CDR3 DNA sequence: TGCGCCAGCAGCCAAGATGCCCAGGAAAGGGGCTACACCTTC.

The table lists this clonotype with a few counts. The CDR3 DNA sequence: TGCGCCAGCAGCCGACCTGACAGCACCGGGGAGCTGTTTTTT. Translated, it gives CASSRPDSTGELFF. The chain links TRBV4-1 to TRBJ2-2; TRBD1 might be the D (5 bases). Trimming left V 4 bases short and J 4 bases short, with 10 bases between. The CDR3 sequence is 14 residues long. The V gene's germline CDR1 is MGHRA and CDR2 YSYEKL.

The rearrangement uses TRBV7-9 and TRBJ1-3; weak D call: TRBD1 (5 bases). From germline, CDR1 is SEHNR and CDR2 FQNEAQ (reference sequence). The V end was cut by 0 bases, the J end by 6 bases, with 18 bases between. This CDR3 has 17 residues. The CDR3 DNA reads as TGTGCCAGCAGCTTAGCGGGGGGTCCCGTTCTTGCAAACACCATATATTTT. The encoded protein is CASSLAGGPVLANTIYF.

This clonotype was recorded at least ten times. The genes are TRBV3-1 and TRBJ2-7; 8 nucleotides agree with TRBD1. Germline assignment: CDR1 LGHDT and CDR2 YNNKEL (reference sequence). The CDR3 runs 12 residues. The junction had 4 bases not matched to a gene; V was cut back by 7 bases and J by 5 bases. The CDR3 DNA is TGTGCCAGCAACCGACAGGGGAACGAGCAGTACTTC. This encodes CASNRQGNEQYF.

This rearrangement joins TRBV5-1 to TRBJ1-2; 7 positions agree with TRBD1. The CDR3 spans 14 residues. Trimming removed 1 base from V and 8 bases from J; junction bases left unmatched: 8. CDR1 and CDR2 from the germline V gene are SGHRS and YFSETQ. CDR3 region: CASSLSTGVGGYTF. Here the CDR3 DNA reads TGCGCCAGCAGCTTGTCCACAGGGGTAGGAGGCTACACCTTC.

V usage is TRBV2 and J usage is TRBJ2-5; no definite D call. From germline, CDR1 is SNHLY and CDR2 FYNNEI. The CDR3 spans 14 residues. Trimming left V 7 bases short and J 4 bases short, with 16 bases between. The CDR3: CASNPRASRETQYF. In DNA form, the CDR3 reads TGTGCCAGCAATCCTAGAGCTTCTAGAGAGACCCAGTACTTC.